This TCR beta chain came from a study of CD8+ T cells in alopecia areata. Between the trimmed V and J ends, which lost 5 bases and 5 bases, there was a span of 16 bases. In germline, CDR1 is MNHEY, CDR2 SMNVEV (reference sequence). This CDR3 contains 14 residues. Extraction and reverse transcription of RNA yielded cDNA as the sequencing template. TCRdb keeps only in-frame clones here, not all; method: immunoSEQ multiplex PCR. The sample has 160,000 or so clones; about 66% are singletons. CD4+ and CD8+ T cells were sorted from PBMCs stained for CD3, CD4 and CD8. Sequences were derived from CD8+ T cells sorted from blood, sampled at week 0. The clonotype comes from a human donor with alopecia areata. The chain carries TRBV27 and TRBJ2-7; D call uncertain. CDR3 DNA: TGTGCCAGCAGTCCTCGATGGAACCTCGACGAGCAGTACTTC. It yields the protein CASSPRWNLDEQYF.